The 5 T cell receptor beta chains below were found in one sample sequenced in a study of shared clonotypes between healthy human individuals. Sequencing used immunoSEQ multiplex PCR; TCRdb keeps in-frame clones, though not all of them. This sample carries some 1.5 million clones, about 96% of them seen once, and the ten largest clones take roughly 1.1%. The specimen was naive CD4+ T cells sorted from blood. Subset here: CD45RA+ positively selected. The receptor set was obtained from a man aged 25-40 years in good health.

In this sample, this clone turned up once. The chain uses TRBV25-1 and TRBJ1-1; TRBD1 matches 8 bases. From germline, CDR1 is MGHDK and CDR2 SYGVNS. The junction had 5 bases not matched to a gene; V was cut back by 4 bases and J by 1 base. This CDR3 spans 15 amino acids. CDR3 in amino acids: CASSVLGTGNTEAFF. The CDR3 DNA reads as TGTGCCAGCAGTGTCCTCGGGACAGGGAACACTGAAGCTTTCTTT.

The chain combines TRBV6-4 with TRBJ2-1, with D maybe TRBD1 (5 bases). This CDR3 spans 13 amino acids. Trimming shortened V by 2 bases and J by 8 bases, and 10 bases separated the two germline ends. Germline CDR1 is MRHNA and CDR2 is SNTAGT. The CDR3 DNA is TGTGCCAGCAGTGACCTGGTAGGGGATGAGCAGTTCTTC. This encodes CASSDLVGDEQFF.

The chain recombines TRBV7-2 with TRBJ1-5; tentative D call: TRBD1 (5 bases). Germline V gene sequence: CDR1 SGHTA, CDR2 FQGNSA. V was shortened by 2 bases and J by 3 bases, with 8 bases between the two germline ends. The length of the CDR3 is 14 residues. CDR3 in DNA: TGTGCCAGCAGCTTAAGGGGAATCAATCAGCCCCAGCATTTT. It codes for CASSLRGINQPQHF.

The V call is TRBV4-1, the J call TRBJ1-5; the match to TRBD1 covers 9 bases. The CDR3 extends over 14 amino acids. CDR1 is MGHRA and CDR2 is YSYEKL in the germline V gene. The ends lost 4 bases at V and 7 bases at J; junction bases unmatched: 5. The CDR3 DNA follows: TGCGCCAGCAGCCCCCGACAGGGGGGACAGCCCCAGCATTTT. Translation: CASSPRQGGQPQHF.

The chain joins TRBV5-1 to TRBJ1-4; 7 bases are shared with TRBD1. The germline V gene has CDR1 SGHRS and CDR2 YFSETQ. The CDR3 spans 14 residues. The V gene end was trimmed by 1 base and the J gene end by 7 bases; junction bases not matched to a gene: 4. DNA of the CDR3: TGCGCCAGCAGCTTGATGACAGGGCGTGAAAAACTGTTTTTT. Translated, it gives CASSLMTGREKLFF.